A selection of T cell receptor beta chains follows, all from one sample in a study of cytomegalovirus exposure and HLA in healthy donors. Here immunoSEQ multiplex PCR was the method, and the copy in TCRdb shows in-frame clones only, minus some. The table has roughly 330,000 clones, approximately 90% seen once. Sample: PBMCs. All receptors derive from a woman in her 30s in good health and CMV-seropositive. The CDR3 runs from the conserved cysteine through the conserved F or W. D genes are given only for firm matches. Clone size is shown for a subset of rows, as once, few, many or a class of expanded clone.

TRBJ1-2 | TRBV4-1 | - | - | TGCGCCAGCAGCCACCCCGCGAGGGACACTATCTATGGCTACACCTTC | CASSHPARDTIYGYTF
TRBJ2-3 | TRBV9 | TRBD1 | - | TGTGCCAGCAGAGGACAGGGGCCGGCAGATACGCAGTATTTT | CASRGQGPADTQYF
TRBJ2-3 | TRBV15 | TRBD2 | - | TGTGCCACCAGCAGAGGTCGACTAGCGGGAGTTGTAGATACGCAGTATTTT | CATSRGRLAGVVDTQYF
TRBJ2-1 | TRBV6-1 | - | - | TGTGCCAGCAGATTGGTCACCTACAATGAGCAGTTCTTC | CASRLVTYNEQFF
TRBJ2-7 | TRBV6-5 | - | - | TGTGCCAGCAGTACGGGGACCAGGTACGACTACGAGCAGTACTTC | CASSTGTRYDYEQYF
TRBJ2-7 | TRBV7-9 | TRBD1 | few | TGTGCCAGCAGACGGACAGGCTACGAGCAGTACTTC | CASRRTGYEQYF
TRBJ2-3 | TRBV6-1 | - | - | TGTGCCAGCAGTGAAATTAGGAGTGATACGCAGTATTTT | CASSEIRSDTQYF
TRBJ1-3 | TRBV29-1 | - | - | TGCAGCGTTGGAGGAGGGATTGGAAACACCATATATTTT | CSVGGGIGNTIYF
TRBJ1-6 | TRBV28 | - | - | TGTGCCAGCAGCCCAACCGGGACACATTATTCACCCCTCCACTTT | CASSPTGTHYSPLHF
TRBJ2-5 | TRBV27 | - | - | TGTGCCAGCAGTCCCCTCGGGGGAGGCCGGAAAGAGACCCAGTACTTC | CASSPLGGGRKETQYF
TRBJ1-1 | TRBV4-1 | - | - | TGCGCCAGCAGCCCCTCCAGGGGAGGTTCCGGGAACACTGAAGCTTTCTTT | CASSPSRGGSGNTEAFF
TRBJ1-1 | TRBV28 | - | - | TGTGCCAGCAGTTTACCAGGGTCGGAGAACACTGAAGCTTTCTTT | CASSLPGSENTEAFF
TRBJ1-1 | TRBV29-1 | - | - | TGCAGCGTTGGTCGGGGCGGCTTCGAAGCTTTCTTT | CSVGRGGFEAFF
TRBJ2-2 | TRBV6-6 | - | - | TGTGCCAGCATTACGGAGAACACCGGGGAGCTGTTTTTT | CASITENTGELFF
TRBJ2-7 | TRBV27 | TRBD1 | - | TGTGCCAGCAGTCCCGGGACAGGGATGTCCTACGAGCAGTACTTC | CASSPGTGMSYEQYF
TRBJ1-1 | TRBV30 | - | - | TGTGCCTGGAGTGCCCGGCAGAACACTGAAGCTTTCTTT | CAWSARQNTEAFF
TRBJ1-4 | TRBV4-3 | - | - | TGCGCCAGCAGCCGGGACATCATGTATGAAAAACTGTTTTTT | CASSRDIMYEKLFF
TRBJ2-7 | TRBV7-2 | - | - | TGTGCCAGCAGCTTATTCCACGAGCAGTACTTC | CASSLFHEQYF
TRBJ2-1 | TRBV27 | - | - | TGTGCCAGCAGTTTATTAACTTTGGCAGGGACCGATGAGCAGTTCTTC | CASSLLTLAGTDEQFF
TRBJ1-5 | TRBV18 | - | few | TGTGCCAGCTCACCCACGGACCAGTATCAGCCCCAGCATTTT | CASSPTDQYQPQHF
TRBJ2-7 | TRBV4-1 | TRBD1 | - | TGCGCCAGCAGCCCCCGGACAGGATCCTACGAGCAGTACTTC | CASSPRTGSYEQYF
TRBJ1-5 | TRBV6-6 | - | - | TGTGCCAGCAGTTGGGCAGGGGCTGGTCAGCCCCAGCATTTT | CASSWAGAGQPQHF
TRBJ1-5 | TRBV28 | TRBD1 | - | TGTGCCAGCAGTCCGGACAGGGGCAATCAGCCCCAGCATTTT | CASSPDRGNQPQHF
TRBJ2-7 | TRBV28 | - | - | TGTGCCAGCAGTTTATCGGGGGTTCCTCCCTACGAGCAGTACTTC | CASSLSGVPPYEQYF
TRBJ2-5 | TRBV27 | TRBD2 | - | TGTGCCAGCAGTCCCACCCTAGCGGTCCAAGAGACCCAGTACTTC | CASSPTLAVQETQYF
TRBJ2-1 | TRBV4-3 | - | - | TGCGCCAGCAGCCAAAGCGGGGACAACAATGAGCAGTTCTTC | CASSQSGDNNEQFF
TRBJ2-7 | TRBV30 | TRBD1 | - | TGTGCCTCAAAAGGACAGGCCGCTTCCTACGAGCAGTACTTC | CASKGQAASYEQYF
TRBJ2-1 | TRBV2 | TRBD1 | - | TGTGCCAGCAGTCTAACGGGACAGTCCATTCTAGACAATGAGCAGTTCTTC | CASSLTGQSILDNEQFF
TRBJ1-5 | TRBV7-2 | TRBD1 | - | TGTGCCAGCAGCTTAGGGACAGGGGGGCGTGGGCAGCCCCAGCATTTT | CASSLGTGGRGQPQHF
TRBJ2-7 | TRBV28 | - | - | TGTGCCAGCTTTCCCACAGGGAGCTCCTACGAGCAGTACTTC | CASFPTGSSYEQYF
TRBJ2-1 | TRBV19 | TRBD2 | - | TGTGCCACCCTCCCCTTGACCGGGACTAGCAATGAGCAGTTCTTC | CATLPLTGTSNEQFF